Following are 6 T cell receptor beta chains from one sample sequenced in a study of blood T cell repertoires in COVID-19 (dated by TCRdb to 2020 to 2022). Library construction relied on the immunoSEQ multiplex PCR assay. TCRdb re-hosts the immuneACCESS table, in-frame sequences only. Its copies lack some clones; in the studies checked, an unresolved V gene accounts for under half of them, and the cause for the rest is not known. Recorded for this sample are about 180,000 clones; more than 75% of them occurred a single time. The ten top clones hold 14% of the sample. Sequenced: PBMCs or T cells enriched from blood (not recorded which). These receptors all come from a man aged 60-69 years who had been exposed to COVID-19.

The chain links TRBV29-1 to TRBJ1-2, with TRBD1 identical over 10 bases. The CDR3 spans 14 residues. Trimming at V came to 6 bases and at J to 7 bases, leaving 11 bases not matched to a gene. The germline V gene encodes CDR1 SQVTM and CDR2 ANQGSEA. This CDR3 is CSVPSGTGDSGYTF. The CDR3 nucleotides are TGCAGCGTACCCAGCGGGACAGGGGATAGTGGCTACACCTTC. The complete variable domain, with remaining parts taken from reference TRBV29-1 and TRBJ1-2, reads SAVISQKPSRDICQRGTSLTIQCQVDSQVTMMFWYRQQPGQSLTLIATANQGSEATYESGFVIDKFPISRPNLTFSTLTVSNMSPEDSSIYLCSVPSGTGDSGYTFGSGTRLTVV.

This clone was counted a single time. The gene calls are TRBV2 and TRBJ1-2; no clear D gene. The CDR3 contains 13 residues. Trimming cost V 2 bases and J 4 bases, with 8 bases left between them. Germline CDR1 SNHLY, CDR2 FYNNEI. As DNA, the CDR3 is TGTGCCAGCAGTGAACTCGGGTTCTATGGCTACACCTTC. It specifies CASSELGFYGYTF.

This sequence joins TRBV2 and TRBJ2-1; TRBD2 might be the D (5 bases). Germline CDR1 reads SNHLY; CDR2 reads FYNNEI. V lost 2 bases to trimming and J lost 6 bases, with 14 bases between them. CDR3 length: 15 residues. Here the CDR3 reads CASSETPVEGNEQFF. CDR3 coding DNA: TGTGCCAGCAGTGAAACCCCCGTCGAGGGCAATGAGCAGTTCTTC.

The rearrangement joins TRBV28 to TRBJ2-4; D gene unclear. Germline V gene sequence: CDR1 MDHEN, CDR2 SYDVKM. The CDR3 runs 15 residues. Trimming pared 5 bases from V and 0 bases from J, leaving 11 bases between. CDR3 in amino acids: CASSPTHLAKNIQYF. The DNA of the CDR3 is TGTGCCAGCAGTCCCACCCACTTAGCCAAAAACATTCAGTACTTC.

V and J are TRBV6-5 and TRBJ2-7; 9 positions agree with TRBD2. The CDR3 has 14 residues. Germline CDR1 reads MNHEY; CDR2 reads SVGAGI. V dropped 5 bases and J dropped 3; count of bases not matched to a gene: 5. The CDR3 bases are TGTGCCAGCAGTCGGACTAGCGCACTCTACGAGCAGTACTTC. It translates to CASSRTSALYEQYF.

The gene calls are TRBV7-3 and TRBJ2-3; D might be TRBD2 (5 bases). V was shortened by 2 bases and J by 4 bases, with 13 bases between the two germline ends. The CDR3 is 15 residues long. Per the germline V gene, CDR1 is SGHTA and CDR2 is FQGTGA. The CDR3 region is CASSLGLERADTQYF. The CDR3 bases are TGTGCCAGCAGCTTAGGGCTAGAGAGGGCAGATACGCAGTATTTT.